The entry that follows covers one T cell receptor beta chain sequence. The antigen remains undetermined. The data stem from a study of long-term antiretroviral therapy in people with HIV. Study-wide results and caveats: With ART, diversity went up but was still lower than in transplant donor controls.

This CDR3 is 12 amino acids long. Deletions cut 3 bases from V and 0 bases from J, with 0 bases between. The germline CDR1 and CDR2 sequences are ENHRY and SYGVKD. A v3.0 immunoSEQ assay was performed at survey level. The assay was immunoSEQ multiplex PCR, and TCRdb's table has in-frame clones only and misses some. The table lists around 40,000 clones, approximately 83% of them singletons. Sample: unsorted PBMCs, taken 2.2 years after starting antiretroviral therapy. This TCR came from a young man with HIV. The J gene is TRBJ1-5, the V gene TRBV10-3; unclear D gene. CDR3 coding DNA: TGTGCCATCAGTGATAGCAATCAGCCCCAGCATTTT. The encoded protein is CAISDSNQPQHF.